The 14 T cell receptor beta chains given below trace back to one sample, sequenced in a study of blood T cell repertoires in COVID-19. Sequencing used immunoSEQ multiplex PCR; TCRdb keeps in-frame clones, though not all of them. Among 110,000 or so clones listed, 70% to 85% were seen once. Source material: peripheral blood. These receptor sequences come from a woman older than 75 with active or convalescent COVID-19.

This clone was counted only a few times. The genes are TRBV2 and TRBJ2-7; 13 bases are a match to TRBD2. Germline-derived CDR1 and CDR2 are SNHLY and FYNNEI. The trim removed 7 bases at V and 2 bases at J, leaving 11 bases unmatched. The CDR3 has 17 residues. The CDR3 sequence: CASKRTSGSLGTYEQYF. The CDR3 nucleotides read TGTGCCAGCAAACGGACTAGCGGGAGCTTAGGGACCTACGAGCAGTACTTC.

The rearrangement uses TRBV7-2 and TRBJ1-6, with D uncertain. This CDR3 contains 14 residues. V lost 6 bases, J lost 4 bases, and 10 bases lay in between. Germline lookup yields CDR1 SGHTA and CDR2 FQGNSA. CDR3: CASSRPGYNSPLHF. The CDR3 DNA reads as TGTGCCAGCAGTCGCCCGGGATATAATTCACCCCTCCACTTT.

J is TRBJ1-1 and V is TRBV4-2, with unresolved D. The CDR3 is made up of 15 amino acids. Trimming stripped 1 base from V and 1 base from J, with 10 bases between. In germline, CDR1 is LGHNA, CDR2 YNFKEQ. In DNA form, the CDR3 reads TGTGCCAGCAGCCAAGGGTACAGCCCGAACACTGAAGCTTTCTTT. Protein product: CASSQGYSPNTEAFF.

This chain connects TRBV12-2 to TRBJ2-4; the table's D call, TRBD2, was not checked against the DNA. TRBV12-2 is recorded as a pseudogene. This CDR3 is built from 19 residues. CDR3 DNA sequence: TGTGCAAGTCGCTTAGCCCTGAATACTAGCGCGGACGACAAAAACATTCAGTACTTC. Translated: CASRLALNTSADDKNIQYF.

The V call is TRBV19, the J call TRBJ2-3; 13 bases map to TRBD2. V lost 5 bases and J lost 0; bases outside the gene matches: 2. The CDR3 sequence is 16 residues long. The germline V gene has CDR1 LNHDA and CDR2 SQIVND (reference sequence). DNA for the CDR3: TGTGCCAGTAGTGCGGGACTAGCGGGAAGCACAGATACGCAGTATTTT. Its protein product is CASSAGLAGSTDTQYF.

This chain uses TRBV3-1 (or the pseudogene TRBV3-2) with TRBJ2-2, with 8 nucleotides matching TRBD2. CDR3 length: 15 amino acids. CDR1 is LGHDT, CDR2 YNNKEL, per germline (reference sequence). Trimming cost V 4 bases and J 0 bases; bases outside gene matches: 1. The CDR3 DNA follows: TGTGCCAGCAGCCTAGCGGGATCGAACACCGGGGAGCTGTTTTTT. Encoded protein: CASSLAGSNTGELFF.

This clone turned up a few times. This rearrangement joins TRBV4-2 to TRBJ1-2; 11 nucleotides match TRBD1. CDR3 length equals 15 residues. Germline V gene sequence: CDR1 LGHNA, CDR2 YNFKEQ. V dropped 5 bases and J dropped 8; count of bases not matched to a gene: 10. The CDR3 DNA reads as TGTGCCAGCAGCTCGATAGGACAGGGGGCGGGCGGCTACACCTTC. This codes for CASSSIGQGAGGYTF.

The chain links TRBV7-6 to TRBJ1-6; tentatively, D is TRBD1 (6 bases). CDR3 length equals 15 residues. Germline loops: CDR1 SGHVS, CDR2 FNYEAQ. V was pared by 4 bases and J by 4 bases, with 11 bases between. CDR3 sequence: CASSSRGQYNSPLHF. The CDR3 coding sequence is TGTGCCAGCAGCTCGCGGGGGCAATATAATTCACCCCTCCACTTT.

V and J are TRBV9 and TRBJ1-3, with D possibly TRBD1 on 6 matching bases. V lost 0 bases and J lost 1, with 8 bases in between. CDR3 length: 15 residues. Germline V lookup: CDR1 SGDLS, CDR2 YYNGEE. The CDR3 sequence: CASSVGTDSGNTIYF. Written as DNA, the CDR3 is TGTGCCAGCAGCGTAGGGACAGATTCTGGAAACACCATATATTTT.

The CDR3 coding sequence is TGTGCCAGCAGCTTGGGACAGCTCGGAAACACCATATATTTT. Encoded protein: CASSLGQLGNTIYF. This chain connects TRBV5-4 to TRBJ1-3; possible D gene TRBD1, 5 bases. CDR1 and CDR2 (germline): SGHNT, YYREEE (reference sequence). V was trimmed by 0 bases and J by 4 bases, leaving 8 bases between them. The CDR3 consists of 14 residues.

The rearrangement joins TRBV7-8 to TRBJ2-1; 10 bases are shared with TRBD1. After removal of 10 bases from V and 8 bases from J, the junction contained 14 bases not matched to a gene. Germline values: CDR1 SGHVS, CDR2 FQNEAQ. This CDR3 comprises 15 residues. CDR3 loop: CATLSGDRGYDEQFF. Here the CDR3 DNA reads TGTGCCACCTTATCCGGGGACAGGGGTTACGATGAGCAGTTCTTC.

The chain links TRBV11-2 to TRBJ1-5; D is undetermined. The CDR3 sequence is 14 residues long. The V gene's germline CDR1 is SGHAT and CDR2 FQNNGV. V gave up 3 bases and J gave up 1 base, with 7 bases separating them. CDR3 coding DNA: TGTGCCAGCAGCTTTGGCTGGAGCAATCAGCCCCAGCATTTT. Protein: CASSFGWSNQPQHF.

The J gene is TRBJ2-1, the V gene TRBV5-1; 8 nucleotides align to TRBD1. Per germline, CDR1 SGHRS and CDR2 YFSETQ. V lost 2 bases and J lost 0; bases outside the gene matches: 7. The CDR3 has 17 amino acids. The CDR3 DNA follows: TGCGCCAGCAGCTTTCGTGGGACAGGCCGCTCCTACAATGAGCAGTTCTTC. The encoded protein is CASSFRGTGRSYNEQFF.

Only one count was recorded for this clone. This chain connects TRBV7-9 to TRBJ2-7, with a weak D call TRBD2 (6 bases). V lost 1 base, J lost 1 base, and 8 bases lay in between. This CDR3 region has 14 residues. CDR1 and CDR2 from the germline V gene are SEHNR and FQNEAQ (reference sequence). CDR3 nucleotide sequence: TGTGCCAGCAGCTTAGACGGGACTTCCTACGAGCAGTACTTC. Translating gives CASSLDGTSYEQYF. Filled out from reference TRBV7-9 and TRBJ2-7, the complete variable domain reads DTGVSQNPRHKITKRGQNVTFRCDPISEHNRLYWYRQTLGQGPEFLTYFQNEAQLEKSRLLSDRFSAERPKGSFSTLEIQRTEQGDSAMYLCASSLDGTSYEQYFGPGTRLTVT.